The rows below give T cell receptor beta chains drawn from one sample of a study of a mutant IDH1 vaccine in newly diagnosed glioma. The method was immunoSEQ multiplex PCR; TCRdb's version includes in-frame clones alone and lacks a portion of them. The sample holds roughly 60,000 clones, about 88% seen once. These receptors' targets are unknown. The material was PBMCs, obtained from a glioma patient whose treatment included an IDH1 peptide vaccine. The origin of the receptors is a young man with glioma. The CDR3 runs from the conserved cysteine through the conserved F or W. The order of the fields is D gene, J gene, clone size, V gene, CDR3 protein, CDR3 DNA. D genes are given only for firm matches. Expanded clones get a size class; other rows say once, few or many, or leave the size out.

>TRBD1|TRBJ1-1|.|TRBV27
CASSSGQYTEAFF
TGTGCCAGCAGTTCGGGACAGTACACTGAAGCTTTCTTT
>.|TRBJ2-2|.|TRBV19
CASNEGYTGELFF
TGTGCCAGTAATGAGGGGTACACCGGGGAGCTGTTTTTT
>.|TRBJ1-4|once|TRBV18
CASSQGINEKLFF
TGTGCCAGCTCACAGGGCATTAATGAAAAACTGTTTTTT
>TRBD1|TRBJ1-4|.|TRBV5-1
CASSVGQGPNEKLFF
TGCGCCAGCAGCGTCGGACAGGGACCTAATGAAAAACTGTTTTTT
>.|TRBJ2-3|once|TRBV6-5
CASRPLPLADTQYF
TGTGCCAGCAGACCTCTTCCACTTGCAGATACGCAGTATTTT
>TRBD2|TRBJ2-1|once|TRBV27
CASSLTSGVYEQFF
TGTGCCAGCAGCTTGACTAGCGGGGTCTATGAGCAGTTCTTC
>TRBD2|TRBJ2-3|.|TRBV4-1
CASSLRLQRGVADTQYF
TGCGCCAGCAGCCTGCGCTTGCAGCGGGGGGTGGCAGATACGCAGTATTTT
>.|TRBJ1-2|.|TRBV7-9
CASSLTGAGGYTF
TGTGCCAGCAGCTTAACGGGTGCCGGCGGCTACACCTTC
>.|TRBJ1-1|.|TRBV27
CASSLVTTPVNTEAFF
TGTGCCAGCAGTTTAGTGACAACTCCTGTGAACACTGAAGCTTTCTTT
>.|TRBJ1-1|.|TRBV5-1
CASSRTARQNTEAFF
TGCGCCAGCAGCCGGACCGCGAGACAGAACACTGAAGCTTTCTTT
>.|TRBJ2-7|.|TRBV29-1
CSAGADSRPYEQYF
TGCAGCGCAGGAGCCGACAGTCGCCCCTACGAGCAGTACTTC
>.|TRBJ2-1|.|TRBV19
CASSPGGSYNEQFF
TGTGCCAGTAGCCCCGGCGGCTCCTACAATGAGCAGTTCTTC
>.|TRBJ1-5|.|TRBV7-2
CASSNGRKQHF
TGTGCCAGCAGCAACGGACGCAAGCAGCATTTT
>.|TRBJ1-1|few|TRBV5-4
CASSLSVYTEAFF
TGTGCCAGCAGCTTGTCGGTTTACACTGAAGCTTTCTTT
>TRBD1|TRBJ1-6|.|TRBV19
CASSTTDRVGSPLHF
TGTGCCAGTAGTACTACGGACAGGGTTGGTTCACCCCTCCACTTT
>.|TRBJ1-1|.|TRBV19
CASSLILVTEAFF
TGTGCCAGTAGTTTAATCTTGGTAACTGAAGCTTTCTTT
>.|TRBJ2-7|.|TRBV7-9
CASSLIQSYEQYF
TGTGCCAGCAGCTTAATACAGAGCTACGAGCAGTACTTC
>.|TRBJ1-4|.|TRBV7-2
CASSSQGFNEKLFF
TGTGCCAGCAGCTCGCAGGGGTTTAATGAAAAACTGTTTTTT
>.|TRBJ1-6|.|TRBV19
CASSIKRTKSPLHF
TGTGCCAGTAGTATTAAAAGGACTAAATCACCCCTCCACTTT
>.|TRBJ1-5|.|TRBV27
CASSSGTTQPQHF
TGTGCCAGCAGTTCCGGGACAACTCAGCCCCAGCATTTT
>.|TRBJ1-1|once|TRBV11-2
CASTSRADRALNTEAFF
TGTGCCAGCACCTCTCGGGCAGACAGAGCTTTGAACACTGAAGCTTTCTTT
>.|TRBJ2-6|.|TRBV7-9
CASGVPFWDSGANVLTF
TGTGCCAGCGGGGTTCCTTTTTGGGACTCTGGGGCCAACGTCCTGACTTTC
>TRBD1|TRBJ2-7|.|TRBV6-5
CASSYSGDSLFYEQYF
TGTGCCAGCAGTTACTCAGGGGACAGTTTATTCTACGAGCAGTACTTC
>TRBD1|TRBJ2-7|.|TRBV18
CASSPPDREYEQYF
TGTGCCAGCTCACCACCGGACAGGGAATACGAGCAGTACTTC
>.|TRBJ1-5|.|TRBV5-1
CASSLIGTEPQHF
TGCGCCAGCAGCTTGATTGGAACAGAGCCCCAGCATTTT
>TRBD1|TRBJ1-1|.|TRBV18
CASSPKGQANTEAFF
TGTGCCAGCTCACCCAAGGGACAGGCGAACACTGAAGCTTTCTTT
>TRBD1|TRBJ1-2|.|TRBV30
CAWNSGTGNGYTF
TGTGCCTGGAACAGTGGGACAGGGAATGGCTACACCTTC
>.|TRBJ1-1|once|TRBV4-2
CASSLPGWELNTEAFF
TGTGCCAGCAGCCTCCCTGGGTGGGAGCTGAACACTGAAGCTTTCTTT
>.|TRBJ1-2|.|TRBV19
CASSISVANYGYTF
TGTGCCAGTAGTATTTCCGTAGCTAACTATGGCTACACCTTC
>.|TRBJ1-1|.|TRBV10-2
CASSEQEGYMNTEAFF
TGCGCCAGCAGTGAGCAAGAGGGTTACATGAACACTGAAGCTTTCTTT
>.|TRBJ1-2|.|TRBV23-1
CGLETARHGPTYGYTF
TGCGGGTTAGAAACCGCCCGGCACGGGCCTACCTATGGCTACACCTTC
>TRBD1|TRBJ1-6|.|TRBV28
CASITQGKGNSPLHF
TGTGCCAGCATCACACAGGGGAAGGGTAATTCACCCCTCCACTTT
>.|TRBJ1-3|.|TRBV6-1
CASSEGGTAGNTIYF
TGTGCCAGCAGTGAAGGTGGAACAGCTGGAAACACCATATATTTT
>.|TRBJ2-1|.|TRBV15
CATSRATYNEQFF
TGTGCCACCAGCAGAGCAACCTACAATGAGCAGTTCTTC
>TRBD1|TRBJ1-5|.|TRBV30
CAWSGGQGNQPQHF
TGTGCCTGGAGCGGAGGACAGGGTAACCAGCCCCAGCATTTT
>TRBD1|TRBJ2-1|.|TRBV7-2
CASSLVGTGGYEQFF
TGTGCCAGCAGCTTAGTAGGGACAGGGGGTTATGAGCAGTTCTTC
>.|TRBJ1-3|.|TRBV5-6
CASSLGTTNTIYF
TGTGCCAGCAGCTTGGGGACAACCAACACCATATATTTT
>.|TRBJ1-2|.|TRBV11-2
CASSLGSGMANYGYTF
TGTGCCAGCAGCTTAGGGTCAGGGATGGCTAACTATGGCTACACCTTC
>TRBD1|TRBJ1-2|.|TRBV28
CASMRTGNFGYTF
TGTGCCAGCATGAGGACAGGTAACTTCGGCTACACCTTC
>TRBD2|TRBJ2-5|.|TRBV7-9
CASSLPKRLAGLQETQYF
TGTGCCAGCAGCTTACCCAAAAGACTAGCGGGGCTCCAAGAGACCCAGTACTTC
>.|TRBJ1-4|few|TRBV2
CASSAAGRGEKLFF
TGTGCCAGCAGTGCCGCAGGGCGAGGGGAAAAACTGTTTTTT
>.|TRBJ2-2|.|TRBV28
CASTTGNTGELFF
TGTGCCAGCACAACAGGGAACACCGGGGAGCTGTTTTTT
>.|TRBJ1-2|.|TRBV5-4
CASSLLAANYGYTF
TGTGCCAGCAGTTTGTTGGCAGCTAACTATGGCTACACCTTC
>.|TRBJ1-1|once|TRBV28
CASSLKRKWAMNTEAFF
TGTGCCAGCAGCTTAAAGAGAAAGTGGGCTATGAACACTGAAGCTTTCTTT
>.|TRBJ2-1|.|TRBV4-1
CASSQDQINEQFF
TGCGCCAGCAGCCAGGACCAAATAAATGAGCAGTTCTTC
>.|TRBJ2-7|.|TRBV7-2
CASSPPHHLDGPHEQYF
TGTGCCAGCAGCCCGCCTCACCACTTGGACGGCCCCCACGAGCAGTACTTC
>.|TRBJ2-7|.|TRBV6-5
CASSRQPYEQYF
TGTGCCAGCAGTAGGCAGCCCTACGAGCAGTACTTC
>.|TRBJ2-3|.|TRBV5-5
CASTWPGARDTQYF
TGTGCCAGCACCTGGCCCGGGGCCCGGGATACGCAGTATTTT
>TRBD1|TRBJ2-2|.|TRBV5-4
CASSPTGDPGELFF
TGTGCCAGCAGCCCGACAGGGGATCCCGGGGAGCTGTTTTTT
>TRBD1|TRBJ1-2|.|TRBV29-1
CSVTQGGDYGYTF
TGCAGCGTTACACAGGGGGGGGACTATGGCTACACCTTC
>TRBD1|TRBJ2-5|.|TRBV27
CASRPLSGGEQYF
TGTGCCAGCAGGCCGCTTTCAGGGGGAGAGCAGTACTTC
>TRBD1|TRBJ2-7|.|TRBV13
CASSTQQGARLYEQYF
TGTGCCAGCAGCACCCAACAGGGGGCTCGACTCTACGAGCAGTACTTC
>.|TRBJ2-7|.|TRBV12-2
CASRLVDRLLPPLNRKVCYF
TGTGCAAGTCGCTTAGTGGACAGACTTCTACCTCCCCTCAACCGGAAAGTGTGCTACTTC
>TRBD1|TRBJ2-7|.|TRBV12-5
CASGLVPGGLNVRIYEQYF
TGTGCTAGTGGTTTGGTCCCAGGGGGCTTAAATGTCCGGATCTACGAGCAGTACTTC
>.|TRBJ1-1|.|TRBV4-1
CASSRDRLYTEAFF
TGCGCCAGCAGCCGAGACAGGTTGTACACTGAAGCTTTCTTT
>.|TRBJ1-3|.|TRBV28
CASLAAGSSGNTIYF
TGTGCCAGCCTGGCCGCGGGGAGCTCTGGAAACACCATATATTTT
>TRBD1|TRBJ1-2|.|TRBV6-5
CASSSRQGDGYTF
TGTGCCAGCAGTTCCCGACAGGGGGATGGCTACACCTTC
>TRBD1|TRBJ1-6|.|TRBV27
CASSLSGDRGSYNSPLHF
TGTGCCAGCAGTTTATCGGGGGACAGGGGCTCCTATAATTCACCCCTCCACTTT
>.|TRBJ1-6|.|TRBV29-1
CSVENNSPLHF
TGCAGCGTTGAAAATAATTCACCCCTCCACTTT